Below, 32 T cell receptor beta chains from the same sample are listed, as sequenced in a study of blood T cell repertoires in COVID-19. Here immunoSEQ multiplex PCR was the method, and the copy in TCRdb shows in-frame clones only, minus some. The table lists about 270,000 clones, approximately 86% of them singletons. Specimen: peripheral blood. The source is a young woman with acute or convalescent COVID-19.

The rearrangement links TRBV18 to TRBJ1-3; 7 positions match TRBD1. The germline gives CDR1 KGHSH, CDR2 LQKENI. The CDR3 contains 16 residues. The ends lost 0 bases at V and 4 bases at J; junction bases unmatched: 6. This CDR3 reads CASSPPFLTGGNTIYF. The CDR3 nucleotides read TGTGCCAGCTCACCACCGTTTCTGACAGGGGGAAACACCATATATTTT. The entire variable domain, with the rest obtained from reference TRBV18 and TRBJ1-3, is as follows: NAGVMQNPRHLVRRRGQEARLRCSPMKGHSHVYWYRQLPEEGLKFMVYLQKENIIDESGMPKERFSAEFPKEGPSILRIQQVVRGDSAAYFCASSPPFLTGGNTIYFGEGSWLTVV.

The chain couples TRBV7-8 to TRBJ2-1, with TRBD2 identical over 8 bases. Per germline, CDR1 SGHVS and CDR2 FQNEAQ. The CDR3 loop spans 17 amino acids. The V gene end was trimmed by 1 base and the J gene end by 6 bases; junction bases not matched to a gene: 11. As DNA, the CDR3 is TGTGCCAGCAGCTTAGTTAGGAGCGGGGGACGATTCAATGAGCAGTTCTTC. This encodes CASSLVRSGGRFNEQFF. Complete variable domain (other parts from reference TRBV7-8 and TRBJ2-1): GAGVSQSPRYKVAKRGQDVALRCDPISGHVSLFWYQQALGQGPEFLTYFQNEAQLDKSGLPSDRFFAERPEGSVSTLKIQRTQQEDSAVYLCASSLVRSGGRFNEQFFGPGTRLTVL.

The rearrangement uses TRBV4-1 and TRBJ2-2; D perhaps matches TRBD1 (5 bases). The CDR3 totals 15 residues. With 3 bases removed from V and 1 base from J, the gap between germline ends came to 9 bases. Germline assignment: CDR1 MGHRA and CDR2 YSYEKL. CDR3 DNA sequence: TGCGCCAGCAGCCAGGGAACAGGGAACACCGGGGAGCTGTTTTTT. This codes for CASSQGTGNTGELFF.

The chain links TRBV4-1 to TRBJ2-7, with TRBD2 matching 10 bases. Germline V lookup: CDR1 MGHRA, CDR2 YSYEKL. CDR3 size: 18 residues. V trimming: 0 bases; J trimming: 4 bases; junction bases outside the gene matches: 12. The CDR3 is CASSQDPPTSGFIYEQYF. DNA of the CDR3: TGCGCCAGCAGCCAAGACCCCCCGACTAGCGGGTTTATTTACGAGCAGTACTTC.

The chain combines TRBV11-2 with TRBJ1-1; TRBD1 matches at 9 bases. The CDR3 has 18 amino acids. After removal of 1 base from V and 5 bases from J, the junction contained 14 bases not matched to a gene. Germline assignment: CDR1 SGHAT and CDR2 FQNNGV. In nucleotides, the CDR3 is TGTGCCAGCAGCTTAGGCTGGGTCGGGACAGGGAGTGGAACTGAAGCTTTCTTT. Translation: CASSLGWVGTGSGTEAFF. The whole variable domain, filled in from reference TRBV11-2 and TRBJ1-1, reads EAGVAQSPRYKIIEKRQSVAFWCNPISGHATLYWYQQILGQGPKLLIQFQNNGVVDDSQLPKDRFSAERLKGVDSTLKIQPAKLEDSAVYLCASSLGWVGTGSGTEAFFGQGTRLTVV.

CDR3 in amino acids: CASSYLRGDEKLFF. Written as DNA, the CDR3 is TGTGCCAGCAGTTACCTTCGGGGGGATGAAAAACTGTTTTTT. J is TRBJ1-4 and V is TRBV6-5; tentative D call: TRBD1 (5 bases). V shed 2 bases and J shed 6 bases, with 10 bases lying between them. Germline V lookup: CDR1 MNHEY, CDR2 SVGAGI. The CDR3 runs 14 residues.

The rearrangement links TRBV6-5 to TRBJ2-7; D is perhaps TRBD2 (5 bases). Germline V gene sequence: CDR1 MNHEY, CDR2 SVGAGI. This CDR3 comprises 14 residues. Trimming left V 5 bases short and J 2 bases short, with 13 bases between. The CDR3 DNA sequence: TGTGCCAGCAGTCGGACGGGAAATGCCTACGAGCAGTACTTC. Translation: CASSRTGNAYEQYF.

V gene TRBV20-1 combines with J gene TRBJ2-7, with 7 positions matching TRBD1. The germline CDR1 and CDR2 sequences are DFQATT and SNEGSKA (reference sequence). Trimming cost V 8 bases and J 3 bases; bases outside gene matches: 4. The CDR3 contains 11 residues. The CDR3 region has the DNA TGCAGTACCGGGACAGACTACGAGCAGTACTTC. Translated: CSTGTDYEQYF.

V gene TRBV9 combines with J gene TRBJ2-1; 9 positions agree with TRBD2. Germline V gene lookup returns CDR1 SGDLS and CDR2 YYNGEE. The ends lost 2 bases at V and 2 bases at J; junction bases unmatched: 5. The CDR3 consists of 16 residues. In DNA, the CDR3 is TGTGCCAGCAGCGTCGGACTAGCGATGACCTACAATGAGCAGTTCTTC. It specifies CASSVGLAMTYNEQFF.

The sample holds a few counts of this clone. The rearrangement links TRBV4-3 to TRBJ2-1; possible D gene TRBD2, 6 bases. Trimming stripped 8 bases from V and 2 bases from J, with 16 bases between. The CDR3 length is 15 residues. Looked up from germline, CDR1 is LGHNA and CDR2 is YSLEER. The CDR3 DNA is TGCGCCAGCGCGGAGTCAGTAGCGGCCTACAATGAGCAGTTCTTC. Translation gives CASAESVAAYNEQFF.

The chain uses TRBV29-1 and TRBJ1-1; TRBD1 matches 12 bases. V gave up 3 bases and J gave up 4 bases; unmatched junction bases: 6. This CDR3 comprises 15 residues. CDR1 and CDR2 from the germline V gene are SQVTM and ANQGSEA. This CDR3 reads CSVEGQGARSTEAFF. The DNA for the CDR3 is TGCAGCGTTGAGGGACAGGGGGCCCGGAGCACTGAAGCTTTCTTT.

The CDR3 loop reads CASKAYGSGNTIYF. DNA for the CDR3: TGTGCCAGCAAAGCCTACGGCTCTGGAAACACCATATATTTT. The chain is built from TRBV27 and TRBJ1-3; D is unclear. Germline V CDR1 and CDR2: MNHEY, SMNVEV (reference sequence). V was clipped by 7 bases and J by 0 bases, with 10 bases between them. There are 14 residues in the CDR3.

V is TRBV9 and J is TRBJ1-2; tentatively, D is TRBD1 (6 bases). This CDR3 has 11 amino acids. V was pared by 6 bases and J by 3 bases, with 6 bases between. Germline CDR1 is SGDLS and CDR2 is YYNGEE. The CDR3 region is CASTGDYGYTF. In DNA, the CDR3 is TGTGCCAGCACAGGGGACTATGGCTACACCTTC.

The gene calls are TRBV3-1 (or the pseudogene TRBV3-2) and TRBJ1-2, with D hard to call. The CDR3 covers 16 residues. CDR1 LGHDT and CDR2 YNNKEL come from the germline V gene (reference sequence). The V end lost 0 bases, the J end lost 0 bases, and 11 bases lay between the germline ends. The CDR3: CASSQDPEGTNYGYTF. CDR3 nucleotide sequence: TGTGCCAGCAGCCAAGATCCTGAGGGTACTAACTATGGCTACACCTTC.

The sample holds a few counts of this clone. This chain uses TRBV28 with TRBJ1-5; 9 nucleotides agree with TRBD1. Losses at the gene ends were 5 bases for V and 7 bases for J; bases not matched to a gene: 15. This CDR3 has 17 amino acids. Germline CDR1 reads MDHEN; CDR2 reads SYDVKM. The CDR3 reads CASSTVGDRVVGQPQHF. Here the CDR3 DNA reads TGTGCCAGCAGTACGGTGGGGGACAGGGTCGTCGGCCAGCCCCAGCATTTT.

This clone was recorded a few times. This chain uses TRBV14 with TRBJ2-3; tentatively, D is TRBD2 (6 bases). This CDR3 has 17 amino acids. Germline V gene sequence: CDR1 SGHDN, CDR2 FVKESK. V was shortened by 4 bases and J by 0 bases, with 17 bases between the two germline ends. DNA for the CDR3: TGTGCCAGCAGCCCCCGCGTGACTAGTTTTAGCACAGATACGCAGTATTTT. Its protein is CASSPRVTSFSTDTQYF.

This clone appeared a few times. The rearrangement uses TRBV4-2 and TRBJ2-2; D call uncertain. The germline V gene encodes CDR1 LGHNA and CDR2 YNFKEQ. Trimming stripped 0 bases from V and 1 base from J, with 12 bases between. The CDR3 covers 17 residues. The CDR3 protein is CASSQEPSSGNTGELFF. Here the CDR3 DNA reads TGTGCCAGCAGCCAAGAACCATCGTCCGGGAACACCGGGGAGCTGTTTTTT.

The chain combines TRBV4-3 with TRBJ2-6; 11 bases map to TRBD1. Germline V CDR1 and CDR2: LGHNA, YSLEER. The CDR3 extends over 21 amino acids. V lost 4 bases and J lost 1; bases outside the gene matches: 15. The CDR3 bases are TGCGCCAGCAGCCTTATCACCGCCCGGACAGGGGGCGTATCTGGGGCCAACGTCCTGACTTTC. Its translation is CASSLITARTGGVSGANVLTF.

The rearrangement joins TRBV12-3 or TRBV12-4 to TRBJ1-4, with 7 nucleotides matching TRBD1. This CDR3 comprises 12 residues. V lost 6 bases, J lost 11 bases, and 6 bases stayed unmatched. The CDR3 DNA is TGTGCCAGCAGCTTTGACAGGGCCAAACTGTTTTTT. It yields the protein CASSFDRAKLFF.

Here the CDR3 DNA reads TGTGCCAGCAGCTTGGCCAAATCCCCGTTGGCCTCTGGGGCCAACGTCCTGACTTTC. It translates to CASSLAKSPLASGANVLTF. This chain uses TRBV5-6 with TRBJ2-6; D gene unclear. The CDR3 sequence is 19 residues long. Germline V gene lookup returns CDR1 SGHDT and CDR2 YYEEEE. V shed 0 bases and J shed 0 bases, with 16 bases lying between them.

The rearrangement uses TRBV28 and TRBJ2-7; 7 nucleotides match TRBD2. Germline V CDR1 and CDR2: MDHEN, SYDVKM. V lost 7 bases and J lost 5; bases outside the gene matches: 11. This CDR3 has 14 amino acids. The CDR3 DNA sequence: TGTGCCAGCACCCAACGAGCGGGATGGAACGAGCAGTACTTC. Residues: CASTQRAGWNEQYF.

The rearrangement links TRBV9 to TRBJ1-1; perhaps TRBD1 as D (5 bases). This CDR3 has 17 residues. CDR1 and CDR2 from the germline V gene are SGDLS and YYNGEE. V was clipped by 1 base and J by 3 bases, with 19 bases between them. CDR3 in amino acids: CASSVSTGGTLDTEAFF. The CDR3 region has the DNA TGTGCCAGCAGCGTAAGTACGGGGGGAACACTTGACACTGAAGCTTTCTTT.

This clone was detected a few times. The chain recombines TRBV5-1 with TRBJ2-7, with 9 bases fitting TRBD1. The V segment lost 3 bases and the J segment 7 bases; nucleotides outside the gene matches: 8. This CDR3 contains 14 residues. In germline, CDR1 is SGHRS, CDR2 YFSETQ. CDR3 DNA: TGCGCCAGCAGCTCAGGACAGGGGTCCTCAGAGCAGTACTTC. This translates into CASSSGQGSSEQYF.

The gene calls are TRBV3-1 (or the pseudogene TRBV3-2) and TRBJ2-3; possibly TRBD2 for D (6 bases). Germline lookup yields CDR1 LGHDT and CDR2 YNNKEL (reference sequence). CDR3 length equals 13 residues. V was cut by 8 bases and J by 2 bases, with 11 bases left in between. The CDR3 DNA reads TGTGCCAGCTCTAGCGCGAACACAGATACGCAGTATTTT. It specifies CASSSANTDTQYF.

The chain joins TRBV20-1 to TRBJ2-3; TRBD2 matches 10 bases. This CDR3 spans 14 amino acids. Germline values: CDR1 DFQATT, CDR2 SNEGSKA (reference sequence). The V segment lost 3 bases and the J segment 5 bases; nucleotides outside the gene matches: 5. CDR3 region: CSASLLAGKDTQYF. DNA for the CDR3: TGCAGTGCTAGTTTACTAGCGGGAAAAGATACGCAGTATTTT.

The chain employs TRBV19 and TRBJ1-2; D possibly corresponds to TRBD1 (5 bases). Between the trimmed V and J ends, which lost 3 bases and 2 bases, there was a span of 13 bases. Germline V gene lookup returns CDR1 LNHDA and CDR2 SQIVND (reference sequence). The CDR3 covers 15 residues. The DNA of the CDR3 is TGTGCCAGTAGTATGGCGCAGGGCGCAAACTATGGCTACACCTTC. This translates into CASSMAQGANYGYTF.

This rearrangement joins TRBV4-2 to TRBJ1-4, with D uncertain. The CDR3 is 15 residues long. Germline CDR1 reads LGHNA; CDR2 reads YNFKEQ. Between the trimmed V and J ends, which lost 1 base and 0 bases, there was a span of 6 bases. This CDR3 reads CASSQAPATNEKLFF. As DNA, the CDR3 is TGTGCCAGCAGCCAAGCGCCAGCAACTAATGAAAAACTGTTTTTT.

J is TRBJ1-4 and V is TRBV15, with D maybe TRBD1 (5 bases). Trimming stripped 1 base from V and 0 bases from J, with 12 bases between. CDR3 size: 17 residues. Germline values: CDR1 LNHNV, CDR2 YYDKDF (reference sequence). DNA for the CDR3: TGTGCCACCAGCAGAGTTGGGGGGGGTCCAACTAATGAAAAACTGTTTTTT. Translation: CATSRVGGGPTNEKLFF.

The J gene is TRBJ2-1, the V gene TRBV4-2; the match to TRBD2 covers 8 bases. The ends lost 0 bases at V and 4 bases at J; junction bases unmatched: 5. Germline V gene lookup returns CDR1 LGHNA and CDR2 YNFKEQ. The CDR3 has 16 residues. In DNA form, the CDR3 reads TGTGCCAGCAGCCAAGAGGCTAGCGGGTATTACAATGAGCAGTTCTTC. It codes for CASSQEASGYYNEQFF.

The chain joins TRBV7-8 to TRBJ2-7, with 7 bases matching TRBD2. CDR3 length: 14 residues. Per germline, CDR1 SGHVS and CDR2 FQNEAQ. The trim removed 2 bases at V and 3 bases at J, leaving 4 bases unmatched. This CDR3 reads CASSLREVSYEQYF. The CDR3, as DNA: TGTGCCAGCAGCTTACGGGAGGTCAGCTACGAGCAGTACTTC.

The chain combines TRBV7-8 with TRBJ1-4; possibly TRBD1 for D (5 bases). V lost 1 base and J lost 8, with 14 bases in between. Looked up from germline, CDR1 is SGHVS and CDR2 is FQNEAQ. The CDR3 is made up of 15 amino acids. CDR3 amino acids: CASSLGGGRGEKLFF. CDR3 sequence (DNA): TGTGCCAGCAGCTTAGGGGGGGGACGCGGGGAAAAACTGTTTTTT.

V gene TRBV3-1 (or the pseudogene TRBV3-2) combines with J gene TRBJ1-3, with 8 nucleotides matching TRBD1. Looked up from germline, CDR1 is LGHDT and CDR2 is YNNKEL (reference sequence). The V segment lost 0 bases and the J segment 1 base; nucleotides outside the gene matches: 2. The length of the CDR3 is 16 residues. The CDR3 is CASSQERQGSGNTIYF. Written as DNA, the CDR3 is TGTGCCAGCAGCCAAGAAAGACAGGGGTCTGGAAACACCATATATTTT.